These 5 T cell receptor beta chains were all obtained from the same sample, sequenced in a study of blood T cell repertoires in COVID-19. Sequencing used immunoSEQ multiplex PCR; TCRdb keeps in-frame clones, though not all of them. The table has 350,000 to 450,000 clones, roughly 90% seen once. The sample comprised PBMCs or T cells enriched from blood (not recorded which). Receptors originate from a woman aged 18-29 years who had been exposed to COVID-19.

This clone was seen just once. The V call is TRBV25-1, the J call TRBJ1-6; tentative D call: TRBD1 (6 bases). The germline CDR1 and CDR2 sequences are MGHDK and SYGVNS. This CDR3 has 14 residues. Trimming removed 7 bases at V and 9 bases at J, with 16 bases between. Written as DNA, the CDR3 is TGTGCCAGCACCGGCGGGGGGGCTGGTTCACCCCTCCACTTT. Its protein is CASTGGGAGSPLHF.

The CDR3 nucleotides are TGTGCCAGCAGCACAAACAGGGCCCCATTTCATGGCTACACCTTC. This gives the protein CASSTNRAPFHGYTF. This chain uses TRBV5-6 with TRBJ1-2; weak D call: TRBD1 (6 bases). This CDR3 contains 15 residues. In germline, CDR1 is SGHDT, CDR2 YYEEEE. V was clipped by 4 bases and J by 6 bases, with 19 bases between them.

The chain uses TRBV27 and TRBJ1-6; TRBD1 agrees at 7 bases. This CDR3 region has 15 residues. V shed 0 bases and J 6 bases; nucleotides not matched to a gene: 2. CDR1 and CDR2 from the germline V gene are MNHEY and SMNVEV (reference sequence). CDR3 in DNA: TGTGCCAGCAGTTTATCGACAGGGCGTAATTCACCCCTCCACTTT. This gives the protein CASSLSTGRNSPLHF.

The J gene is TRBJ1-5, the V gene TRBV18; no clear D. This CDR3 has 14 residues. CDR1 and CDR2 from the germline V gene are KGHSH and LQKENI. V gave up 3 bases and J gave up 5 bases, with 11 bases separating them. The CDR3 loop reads CASSPAPSDQPQHF. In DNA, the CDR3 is TGTGCCAGCTCACCGGCTCCCTCCGATCAGCCCCAGCATTTT.

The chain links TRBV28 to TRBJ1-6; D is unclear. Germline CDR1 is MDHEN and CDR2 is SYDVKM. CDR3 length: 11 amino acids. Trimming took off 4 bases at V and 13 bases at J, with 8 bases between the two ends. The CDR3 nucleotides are TGTGCCAGCAGTTCGGGTCTGCCCCTCCACTTT. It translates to CASSSGLPLHF.